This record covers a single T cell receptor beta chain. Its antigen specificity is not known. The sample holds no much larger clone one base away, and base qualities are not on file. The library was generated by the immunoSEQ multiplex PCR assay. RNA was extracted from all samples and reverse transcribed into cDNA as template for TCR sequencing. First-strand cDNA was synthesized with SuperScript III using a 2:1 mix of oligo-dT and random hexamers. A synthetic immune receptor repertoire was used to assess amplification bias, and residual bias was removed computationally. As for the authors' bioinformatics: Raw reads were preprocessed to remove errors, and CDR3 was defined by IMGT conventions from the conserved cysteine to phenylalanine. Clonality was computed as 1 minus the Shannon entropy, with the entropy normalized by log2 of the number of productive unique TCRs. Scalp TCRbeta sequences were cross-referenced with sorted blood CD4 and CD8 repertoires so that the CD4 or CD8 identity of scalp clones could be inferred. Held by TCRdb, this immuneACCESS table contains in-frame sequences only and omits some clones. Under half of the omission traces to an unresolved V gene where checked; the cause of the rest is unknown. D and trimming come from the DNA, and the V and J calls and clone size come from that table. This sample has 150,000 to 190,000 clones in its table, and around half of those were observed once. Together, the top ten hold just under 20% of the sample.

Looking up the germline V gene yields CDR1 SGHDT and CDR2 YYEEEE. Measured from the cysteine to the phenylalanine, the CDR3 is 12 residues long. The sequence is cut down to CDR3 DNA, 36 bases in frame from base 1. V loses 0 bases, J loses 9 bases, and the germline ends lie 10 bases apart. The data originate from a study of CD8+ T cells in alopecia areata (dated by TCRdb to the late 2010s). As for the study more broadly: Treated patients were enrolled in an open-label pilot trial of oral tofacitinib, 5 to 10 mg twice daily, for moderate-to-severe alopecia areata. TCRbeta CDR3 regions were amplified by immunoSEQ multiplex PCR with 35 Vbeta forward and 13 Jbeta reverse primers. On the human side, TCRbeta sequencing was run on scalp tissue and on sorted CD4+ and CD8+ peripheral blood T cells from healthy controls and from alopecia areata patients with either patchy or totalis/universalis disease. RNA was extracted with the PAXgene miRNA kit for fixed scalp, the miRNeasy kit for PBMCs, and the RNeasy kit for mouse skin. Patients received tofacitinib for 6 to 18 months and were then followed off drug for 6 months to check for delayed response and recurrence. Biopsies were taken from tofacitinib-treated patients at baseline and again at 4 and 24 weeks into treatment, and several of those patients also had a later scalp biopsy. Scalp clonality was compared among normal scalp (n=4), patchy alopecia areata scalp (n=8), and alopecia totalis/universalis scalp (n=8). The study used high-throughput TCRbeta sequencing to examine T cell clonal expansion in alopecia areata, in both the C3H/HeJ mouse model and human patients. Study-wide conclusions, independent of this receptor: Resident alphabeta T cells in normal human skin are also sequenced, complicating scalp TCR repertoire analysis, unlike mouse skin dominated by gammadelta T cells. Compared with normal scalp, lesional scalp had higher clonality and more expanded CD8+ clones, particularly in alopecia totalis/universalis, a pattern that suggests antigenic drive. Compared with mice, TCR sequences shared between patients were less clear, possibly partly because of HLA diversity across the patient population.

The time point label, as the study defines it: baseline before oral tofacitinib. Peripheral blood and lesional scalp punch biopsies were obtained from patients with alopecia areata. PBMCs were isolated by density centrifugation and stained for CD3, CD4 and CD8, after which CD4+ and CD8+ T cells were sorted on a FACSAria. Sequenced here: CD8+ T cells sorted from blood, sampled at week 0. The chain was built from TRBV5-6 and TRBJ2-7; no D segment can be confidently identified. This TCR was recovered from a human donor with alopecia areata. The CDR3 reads CASSLVGSGQYF. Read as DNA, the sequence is TGTGCCAGCAGCTTGGTAGGGTCTGGGCAGTACTTC.